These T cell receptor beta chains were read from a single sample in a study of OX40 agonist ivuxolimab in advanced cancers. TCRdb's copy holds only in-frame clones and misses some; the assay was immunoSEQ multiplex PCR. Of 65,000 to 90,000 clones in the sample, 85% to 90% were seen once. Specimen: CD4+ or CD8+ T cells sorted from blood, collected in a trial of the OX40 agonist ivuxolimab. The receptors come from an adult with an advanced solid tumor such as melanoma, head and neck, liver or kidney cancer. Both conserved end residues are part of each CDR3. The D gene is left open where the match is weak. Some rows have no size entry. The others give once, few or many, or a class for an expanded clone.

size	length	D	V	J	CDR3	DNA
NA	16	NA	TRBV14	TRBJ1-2	CASSQVRGTYNYGYTF	TGTGCCAGCAGCCAAGTAAGGGGAACCTATAACTATGGCTACACCTTC
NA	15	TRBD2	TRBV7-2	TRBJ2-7	CASSLFLAGPYEQYF	TGTGCCAGCAGCTTATTCCTAGCGGGACCCTACGAGCAGTACTTC
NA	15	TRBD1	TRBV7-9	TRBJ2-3	CASSPGQGVPDTQYF	TGTGCCAGCAGCCCTGGACAGGGTGTCCCAGATACGCAGTATTTT
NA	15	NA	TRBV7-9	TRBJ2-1	CASSLSGTAYNEQFF	TGTGCCAGCAGCCTTAGCGGGACAGCCTACAATGAGCAGTTCTTC
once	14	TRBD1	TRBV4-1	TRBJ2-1	CASHSGTAYNEQFF	TGCGCCAGCCATTCCGGGACAGCCTACAATGAGCAGTTCTTC
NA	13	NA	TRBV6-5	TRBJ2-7	CAIAFGAYYEQYF	TGTGCCATCGCCTTCGGGGCCTATTACGAGCAGTACTTC
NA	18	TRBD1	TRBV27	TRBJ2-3	CASRVGTGGGSLFYTQYF	TGTGCCAGCAGGGTCGGGACAGGCGGCGGCAGCCTTTTCTATACGCAGTATTTT
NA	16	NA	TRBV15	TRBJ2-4	CATSRDRGMGKNIQYF	TGTGCCACCAGCAGAGATAGGGGGATGGGCAAAAACATTCAGTACTTC
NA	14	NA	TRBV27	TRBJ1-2	CASSLAGTFYGYTF	TGTGCCAGCAGTTTAGCCGGGACCTTCTATGGCTACACCTTC
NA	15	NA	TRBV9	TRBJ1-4	CASSVGWGGNEKLFF	TGTGCCAGCAGCGTAGGGTGGGGAGGTAATGAAAAACTGTTTTTT
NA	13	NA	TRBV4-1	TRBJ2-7	CASSQDLIGEQYF	TGCGCCAGCAGCCAAGACCTTATTGGCGAGCAGTACTTC
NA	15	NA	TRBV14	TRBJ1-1	CASSHAGTGTAEAFF	TGTGCCAGCAGCCACGCAGGGACGGGAACCGCTGAAGCTTTCTTT
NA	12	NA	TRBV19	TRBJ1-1	CASHRVFTEAFF	TGTGCCAGTCACAGGGTCTTCACTGAAGCTTTCTTT
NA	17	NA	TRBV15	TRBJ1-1	CATSRNIKLGGNTEAFF	TGTGCCACCAGCAGAAATATCAAACTGGGGGGGAACACTGAAGCTTTCTTT
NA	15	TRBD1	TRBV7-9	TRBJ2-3	CASSQPGQGKDTQYF	TGTGCCAGCAGCCAACCGGGACAGGGCAAAGATACGCAGTATTTT